The sequence of this T cell receptor beta chain was determined in a study of control samples from healthy donors and cancer patients. V dropped 7 bases and J dropped 0 bases, with 6 bases sitting between them. The CDR3 runs 13 residues. This table comes from immunoSEQ multiplex PCR, and its TCRdb copy is limited to in-frame clones, with some not included. Among more than 95,000 clones listed, approximately 92% were seen once. The chain has TRBV12-3 or TRBV12-4 and TRBJ2-2; D gene unclear. The sequence was obtained from a man at least 80 years old with head and neck cancer. The source material was PBMCs. The CDR3 here is CASTDSNTGELFF. DNA of the CDR3: TGTGCCAGCACTGACTCGAACACCGGGGAGCTGTTTTTT.